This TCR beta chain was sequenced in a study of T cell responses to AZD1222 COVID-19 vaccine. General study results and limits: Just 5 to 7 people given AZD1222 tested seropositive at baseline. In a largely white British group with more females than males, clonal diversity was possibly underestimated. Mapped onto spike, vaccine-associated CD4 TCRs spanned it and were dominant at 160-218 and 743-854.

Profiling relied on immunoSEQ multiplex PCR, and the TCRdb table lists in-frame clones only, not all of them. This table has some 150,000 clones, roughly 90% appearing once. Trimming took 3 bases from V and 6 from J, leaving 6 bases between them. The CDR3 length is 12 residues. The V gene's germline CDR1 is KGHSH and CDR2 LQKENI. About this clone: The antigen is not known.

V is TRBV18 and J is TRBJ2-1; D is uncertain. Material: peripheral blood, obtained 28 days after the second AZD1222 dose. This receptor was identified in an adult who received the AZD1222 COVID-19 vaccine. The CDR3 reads CASSPIANEQFF. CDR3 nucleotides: TGTGCCAGCTCACCTATAGCCAATGAGCAGTTCTTC.